Sequencing of this T cell receptor beta chain was carried out in a study of PD-1 blockade in classical Hodgkin lymphoma. In the case of this clone: Its specificity is not known.

Whole-study results and caveats: Patients with an early start, nivolumab under 1 year after ASCT, were excluded. Reported findings placed baseline TCR diversity lower in newly diagnosed patients (compared with healthy donors). There was a significant rise in CD4+ TCR diversity by C4D1, with no such rise for CD8+. Complete responders had baseline diversity similar to newly diagnosed patients.

Time point meaning: cycle 4 day 1 (C4D1), after less than 7 weeks of nivolumab. Each patient's relapse followed autologous stem cell transplantation, and brentuximab vedotin exposure varied. Magnetic negative selection was used to purify CD4+ T cells from thawed PBMCs. Repertoires were generated with immunoSEQ multiplex PCR, while TCRdb's copy carries only in-frame clones and drops some. The sample consists of tens of thousands of clones, around 85% of them appearing once. The CDR3 loop spans 16 amino acids. The V and J ends lost 5 bases and 7 bases, in that order; junction bases with no gene match: 11. Germline loops: CDR1 MDHEN, CDR2 SYDVKM.

Sequences were derived from CD4+ T cells from blood, sampled before the fourth cycle of nivolumab. The origin of this receptor is a human donor with classical Hodgkin lymphoma. The gene calls are TRBV28 and TRBJ2-1; 10 bases align to TRBD2. CDR3 DNA: TGTGCCAGCAGTCCCCCGCTAGCGGGAGATGAGAATGAGCAGTTCTTC. Protein: CASSPPLAGDENEQFF.